One sample yielded the 27 T cell receptor beta chains listed below, sequenced in a study of blood T cell repertoires in COVID-19. The data were produced by immunoSEQ multiplex PCR, yet TCRdb's version contains in-frame clones alone and is incomplete. In the table there are approximately 140,000 clones, more than 80% of which are singletons. Sequences were obtained from peripheral blood. These receptors all come from an older man with acute or convalescent COVID-19.

The V and J genes are TRBV19 and TRBJ1-2, with D hard to call. CDR3 length: 13 residues. Per the germline V gene, CDR1 is LNHDA and CDR2 is SQIVND (reference sequence). Deletions cut 1 base from V and 4 bases from J, with 7 bases between. In DNA, the CDR3 is TGTGCCAGTAGTATAGGACCAGGCTATGGCTACACCTTC. Translation: CASSIGPGYGYTF.

The chain joins TRBV24-1 to TRBJ2-5; 11 nucleotides line up with TRBD2. This CDR3 region has 15 residues. Trimming cost V 3 bases and J 4 bases; bases outside gene matches: 3. The germline V gene encodes CDR1 KGHDR and CDR2 SFDVKD. The CDR3 loop reads CATSDRLAGGETQYF. The CDR3 DNA reads as TGTGCCACCAGTGATCGTCTAGCGGGGGGAGAGACCCAGTACTTC.

This clone was counted between two and nine times. V usage is TRBV5-1 and J usage is TRBJ2-7; 11 nucleotides line up with TRBD1. CDR3 size: 14 residues. Trimming cost V 4 bases and J 6 bases; bases outside gene matches: 6. In germline, CDR1 is SGHRS, CDR2 YFSETQ. CDR3 in DNA: TGCGCCAGCAGCACAGGGACAGGGGGTGGCGAGCAGTACTTC. It is translated as CASSTGTGGGEQYF.

The chain joins TRBV5-1 to TRBJ2-7; 7 bases agree with TRBD2. Germline-derived CDR1 and CDR2 are SGHRS and YFSETQ. The CDR3 is 15 residues long. Unmatched junction bases numbered 15, after V lost 6 bases and J lost 6 bases. CDR3 sequence (DNA): TGCGCCAGCACCCCGGGGGACTACATAGGGGTCGAGCAGTACTTC. This encodes CASTPGDYIGVEQYF.

The rearrangement joins TRBV28 to TRBJ1-6; 9 nucleotides agree with TRBD1. V lost 4 bases to trimming and J lost 0 bases; unmatched junction nucleotides: 4. The CDR3 spans 17 residues. The germline gives CDR1 MDHEN, CDR2 SYDVKM. CDR3 nucleotides: TGTGCCAGCAGTTCTCCGACAGGGGGCTCCTATAATTCACCCCTCCACTTT. Translating it yields CASSSPTGGSYNSPLHF.

The chain uses TRBV6-1 and TRBJ1-5; 9 positions agree with TRBD1. Germline V gives CDR1 MNHNS, CDR2 SASEGT. The V and J ends lost 1 base and 9 bases, in that order; junction bases with no gene match: 4. The length of the CDR3 is 14 residues. The CDR3 is CASSEDRGLGPQHF. The CDR3, as DNA: TGTGCCAGCAGTGAAGACAGGGGGCTGGGGCCCCAGCATTTT.

The chain combines TRBV19 with TRBJ1-1; D remains unclear. Trimming stripped 7 bases from V and 7 bases from J, with 19 bases between. Looked up from germline, CDR1 is LNHDA and CDR2 is SQIVND (reference sequence). The CDR3 length is 14 residues. In nucleotides, the CDR3 is TGTGCCAGTAAATTATCCCCTCTCCGGAGTGAAGCTTTCTTT. Amino acid sequence: CASKLSPLRSEAFF.

The chain combines TRBV19 with TRBJ1-5; D may be TRBD1 (6 bases). Trimming took 10 bases from V and 1 from J, leaving 11 bases between them. CDR3 length: 13 amino acids. Looked up from germline, CDR1 is LNHDA and CDR2 is SQIVND (reference sequence). The CDR3 here is CATQGFSNQPQHF. In DNA, the CDR3 is TGTGCCACACAGGGATTCAGCAATCAGCCCCAGCATTTT.

The V call is TRBV7-2, the J call TRBJ2-3; 11 bases match TRBD2. Trimming removed 7 bases from V and 2 bases from J; junction bases left unmatched: 5. The CDR3 has 15 residues. Germline V CDR1 and CDR2: SGHTA, FQGNSA. Here the CDR3 reads CASNIAGGDTDTQYF. The CDR3 nucleotides read TGTGCCAGCAACATAGCGGGGGGGGACACAGATACGCAGTATTTT. Together with reference TRBV7-2 and TRBJ2-3, the CDR3 gives the full variable domain: GAGVSQSPSNKVTEKGKDVELRCDPISGHTALYWYRQSLGQGLEFLIYFQGNSAPDKSGLPSDRFSAERTGGSVSTLTIQRTQQEDSAVYLCASNIAGGDTDTQYFGPGTRLTVL.

The CDR3: CAISRGAPRNTIYF. The CDR3, as DNA: TGTGCCATCAGTCGGGGGGCCCCACGGAACACCATATATTTT. The rearrangement links TRBV10-3 to TRBJ1-3, with a possible D match to TRBD1 (6 bases). The germline V and J ends were trimmed by 5 bases and 7 bases, with 15 bases remaining between them. Per germline, CDR1 ENHRY and CDR2 SYGVKD. This CDR3 comprises 14 residues.

The gene calls are TRBV6-5 and TRBJ2-7; 10 bases align to TRBD1. Germline loops: CDR1 MNHEY, CDR2 SVGAGI. The V gene end was trimmed by 5 bases and the J gene end by 5 bases; junction bases not matched to a gene: 9. The CDR3 loop spans 15 amino acids. CDR3 bases: TGTGCCAGCAGTACTCTCGGGGACAGGGGCAACGAGCAGTACTTC. It specifies CASSTLGDRGNEQYF.

This chain links TRBV25-1 with TRBJ2-3; D is ambiguous. Germline V gene lookup returns CDR1 MGHDK and CDR2 SYGVNS. The CDR3 has 15 amino acids. V lost 1 base, J lost 0 bases, and 8 bases lay in between. For the CDR3, the DNA is TGTGCCAGCAGTGAATTTGTTTCTAGCACAGATACGCAGTATTTT. It specifies CASSEFVSSTDTQYF. Complete variable domain (other parts from reference TRBV25-1 and TRBJ2-3): EADIYQTPRYLVIGTGKKITLECSQTMGHDKMYWYQQDPGMELHLIHYSYGVNSTEKGDLSSESTVSRIRTEHFPLTLESARPSHTSQYLCASSEFVSSTDTQYFGPGTRLTVL.

The chain is built from TRBV2 and TRBJ2-4; D gene unclear. The CDR3 spans 16 residues. V lost 0 bases, J lost 0 bases, and 9 bases lay in between. Germline CDR1 SNHLY, CDR2 FYNNEI. CDR3 sequence (DNA): TGTGCCAGCAGTGAAGCTTTTGCGCTAGCCAAAAACATTCAGTACTTC. Residues: CASSEAFALAKNIQYF.

The V call is TRBV30, the J call TRBJ2-7; 11 bases match TRBD1. Germline-derived CDR1 and CDR2 are GTSNPN and SVGIG (reference sequence). This CDR3 comprises 17 residues. The ends lost 2 bases at V and 6 bases at J; junction bases unmatched: 15. DNA of the CDR3: TGTGCCTGGAGTCCGGTGGGGGGCGGGACAGGGGGTGCCGAGCAGTACTTC. It yields the protein CAWSPVGGGTGGAEQYF. Full variable domain (rest looked up from reference TRBV30 and TRBJ2-7): SQTIHQWPATLVQPVGSPLSLECTVEGTSNPNLYWYRQAAGRGLQLLFYSVGIGQISSEVPQNLSASRPQDRQFILSSKKLLLSDSGFYLCAWSPVGGGTGGAEQYFGPGTRLTVT.

This clone was seen a few times. The junction departs from the called germline gene at one end, perhaps through a read error. The V call is TRBV28, the J call TRBJ1-4; the D gene is possibly TRBD1 (5 bases). CDR3 length: 15 residues. Per germline, CDR1 MDHEN and CDR2 SYDVKM. The CDR3 protein is CASSSPGGTRMINVF. CDR3 sequence (DNA): TGTGCCAGCAGTTCCCCGGGCGGGACCCGTATGATCAACGTTTTT. Supplemented by reference TRBV28 and TRBJ1-4, the full variable domain reads DVKVTQSSRYLVKRTGEKVFLECVQDMDHENMFWYRQDPGLGLRLIYFSYDVKMKEKGDIPEGYSVSREKKERFSLILESASTNQTSMYLCASSSPGGTRMINVFGSGTQLSVL.

This clone appeared a single time. J is TRBJ1-4 and V is TRBV5-1, with a tentative D call TRBD1 (5 bases). The CDR3 is 14 amino acids. CDR1 is SGHRS and CDR2 is YFSETQ in the germline V gene. Trimming cost V 0 bases and J 8 bases, with 11 bases left between them. CDR3: CASSLEGNREKLFF. The CDR3 nucleotides are TGCGCCAGCAGCTTGGAGGGGAATCGAGAAAAACTGTTTTTT.

The rearrangement links TRBV5-1 to TRBJ2-5; 8 nucleotides line up with TRBD2. V lost 1 base to trimming and J lost 3 bases; unmatched junction nucleotides: 5. The germline CDR1 and CDR2 sequences are SGHRS and YFSETQ. The CDR3 consists of 15 residues. The CDR3 bases are TGCGCCAGCAGCTTGTCTCCGGGAGGGGAAGAGACCCAGTACTTC. This codes for CASSLSPGGEETQYF. The complete variable domain, with remaining parts taken from reference TRBV5-1 and TRBJ2-5, reads KAGVTQTPRYLIKTRGQQVTLSCSPISGHRSVSWYQQTPGQGLQFLFEYFSETQRNKGNFPGRFSGRQFSNSRSEMNVSTLELGDSALYLCASSLSPGGEETQYFGPGTRLLVL.

J is TRBJ2-1 and V is TRBV7-3; 14 nucleotides line up with TRBD2. The CDR3 is made up of 17 amino acids. Losses at the gene ends were 0 bases for V and 10 bases for J; bases not matched to a gene: 8. Germline CDR1 SGHTA, CDR2 FQGTGA. The CDR3 loop reads CASSLTLGTSGSREQFF. Written as DNA, the CDR3 is TGTGCCAGCAGCTTAACCCTGGGGACTAGCGGGAGTAGAGAGCAGTTCTTC.

The chain is built from TRBV4-2 and TRBJ1-4; 9 bases agree with TRBD1. Germline CDR1 is LGHNA and CDR2 is YNFKEQ. Germline trimming cut 0 bases from V and 10 bases from J; bases unmatched to any gene: 12. The CDR3 loop spans 17 amino acids. The CDR3 coding sequence is TGTGCCAGCAGCCAAGAGGGACAGGGTATTGGTGTTGGAAAACTGTTTTTT. As protein: CASSQEGQGIGVGKLFF.

This chain uses TRBV7-8 with TRBJ2-7; weak D call: TRBD1 (6 bases). This CDR3 spans 14 amino acids. The germline V gene encodes CDR1 SGHVS and CDR2 FQNEAQ. The V and J ends lost 7 bases and 7 bases respectively, with 20 bases between them. The CDR3 nucleotides read TGTGCCAGCAACACACAGGGACCTACGGGGGAGCAGTACTTC. It is translated as CASNTQGPTGEQYF.

The chain is built from TRBV5-1 and TRBJ1-2; 7 positions agree with TRBD1. The CDR3 extends over 16 amino acids. The V gene end was trimmed by 4 bases and the J gene end by 0 bases; junction bases not matched to a gene: 9. Germline-derived CDR1 and CDR2 are SGHRS and YFSETQ. The CDR3 DNA reads as TGCGCCAGCAGCGGAGGGGACAGTTCGACTAACTATGGCTACACCTTC. This codes for CASSGGDSSTNYGYTF.

In this sample, this clone turned up once. The chain has TRBV27 and TRBJ2-5, with D uncertain. Deletions cut 5 bases from V and 2 bases from J, with 12 bases between. The CDR3 is made up of 14 amino acids. CDR1 is MNHEY and CDR2 is SMNVEV in the germline V gene (reference sequence). Here the CDR3 DNA reads TGTGCCAGCAGTCCTCAAACCACACAAGAGACCCAGTACTTC. It encodes CASSPQTTQETQYF.

The rearrangement links TRBV6-5 to TRBJ1-1; D uncertain. Germline loops: CDR1 MNHEY, CDR2 SVGAGI. The CDR3 is made up of 13 amino acids. Trimming took off 3 bases at V and 9 bases at J, with 14 bases between the two ends. CDR3 protein: CASSYGPGGQAFF. DNA of the CDR3: TGTGCCAGCAGTTATGGGCCGGGAGGCCAAGCTTTCTTT.

The chain carries TRBV25-1 and TRBJ1-2, with a possible D match to TRBD1 (5 bases). Germline assignment: CDR1 MGHDK and CDR2 SYGVNS. This CDR3 spans 14 amino acids. The ends were cut back, 3 bases at V and 8 bases at J, with 16 bases in the middle. Here the CDR3 reads CASSEAGRSQGYTF. CDR3 in DNA: TGTGCCAGCAGTGAGGCAGGGAGGTCCCAAGGCTACACCTTC.

This clone was counted between two and nine times. The chain employs TRBV11-2 and TRBJ2-5, with D possibly matching TRBD2 (6 bases). This CDR3 region has 14 residues. The V end lost 4 bases, the J end lost 2 bases, and 11 bases lay between the germline ends. The germline V gene has CDR1 SGHAT and CDR2 FQNNGV. CDR3 DNA: TGTGCCAGCAGCTCCGGGGGAAGACAAGAGACCCAGTACTTC. Its protein product is CASSSGGRQETQYF.

The gene calls are TRBV2 and TRBJ1-2; D is uncertain. The CDR3 has 14 amino acids. V was shortened by 0 bases and J by 8 bases, with 13 bases between the two germline ends. Germline loops: CDR1 SNHLY, CDR2 FYNNEI. CDR3 DNA: TGTGCCAGCAGTGAAGCGTTGAACGCCGGGGGCTACACCTTC. Protein sequence: CASSEALNAGGYTF.

This chain uses TRBV9 with TRBJ2-1; no clear D. Germline V gives CDR1 SGDLS, CDR2 YYNGEE. Trimming stripped 2 bases from V and 7 bases from J, with 10 bases between. The CDR3 extends over 13 amino acids. CDR3 region: CASSVLSSNEQFF. The DNA of the CDR3 is TGTGCCAGCAGCGTTTTGAGCTCGAATGAGCAGTTCTTC.